This T cell receptor (beta chain) was sequenced for a study of CD8 T cells in Susac syndrome. This CDR3 spans 18 amino acids. Looked up from germline, CDR1 is DFQATT and CDR2 is SNEGSKA (reference sequence). V lost 0 bases and J lost 0, with 18 bases in between. From blood CD8+ and CD4+ T cells, the TCR beta chain was sequenced. This clonotype has only one observation. After extraction with the RNeasy kit, about 0.45 to 1 ug of the RNA was reverse transcribed using random hexamers. TCRdb fed the immunoSEQ multiplex PCR reads into MiXCR, producing one record per CDR3 protein. This repertoire shows about 300,000 distinct CDR3 sequences, 89% found once; its top ten account for around 0.2%.

The sequence was collected from a human donor with multiple sclerosis. The V gene is TRBV20-1, the J gene TRBJ2-1; a weak D match, TRBD2 (6 bases). What was sequenced was CD8+ T cells from PBMCs. The CDR3 bases are TGCAGTGCTAGAGATTACGGGGGAGGCCAGAGCTCCTACAATGAGCAGTTCTTC. Protein: CSARDYGGGQSSYNEQFF.